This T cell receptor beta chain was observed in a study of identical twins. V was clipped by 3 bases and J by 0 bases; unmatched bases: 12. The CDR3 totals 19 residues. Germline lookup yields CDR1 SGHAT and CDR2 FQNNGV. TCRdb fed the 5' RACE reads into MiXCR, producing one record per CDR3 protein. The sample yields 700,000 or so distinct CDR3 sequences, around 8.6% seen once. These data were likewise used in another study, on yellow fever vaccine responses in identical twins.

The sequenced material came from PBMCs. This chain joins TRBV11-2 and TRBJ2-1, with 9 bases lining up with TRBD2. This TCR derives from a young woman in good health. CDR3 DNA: TGTGCCAGCAGCTTTCTGTCTAGCGGGAAAAGGGGCTCCTACAATGAGCAGTTCTTC. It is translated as CASSFLSSGKRGSYNEQFF.